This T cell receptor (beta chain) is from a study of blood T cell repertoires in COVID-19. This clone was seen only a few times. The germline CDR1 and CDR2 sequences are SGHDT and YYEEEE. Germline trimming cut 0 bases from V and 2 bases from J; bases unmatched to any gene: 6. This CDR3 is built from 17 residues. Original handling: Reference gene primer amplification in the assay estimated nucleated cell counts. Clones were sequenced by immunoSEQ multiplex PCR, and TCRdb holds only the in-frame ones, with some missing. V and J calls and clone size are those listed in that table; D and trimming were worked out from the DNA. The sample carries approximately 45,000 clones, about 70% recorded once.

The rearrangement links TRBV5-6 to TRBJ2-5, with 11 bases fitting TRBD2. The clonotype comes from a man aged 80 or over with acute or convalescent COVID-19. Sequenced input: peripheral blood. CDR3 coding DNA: TGTGCCAGCAGCTTGGATGGACTAGCGGGCTTTCAAGAGACCCAGTACTTC. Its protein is CASSLDGLAGFQETQYF.